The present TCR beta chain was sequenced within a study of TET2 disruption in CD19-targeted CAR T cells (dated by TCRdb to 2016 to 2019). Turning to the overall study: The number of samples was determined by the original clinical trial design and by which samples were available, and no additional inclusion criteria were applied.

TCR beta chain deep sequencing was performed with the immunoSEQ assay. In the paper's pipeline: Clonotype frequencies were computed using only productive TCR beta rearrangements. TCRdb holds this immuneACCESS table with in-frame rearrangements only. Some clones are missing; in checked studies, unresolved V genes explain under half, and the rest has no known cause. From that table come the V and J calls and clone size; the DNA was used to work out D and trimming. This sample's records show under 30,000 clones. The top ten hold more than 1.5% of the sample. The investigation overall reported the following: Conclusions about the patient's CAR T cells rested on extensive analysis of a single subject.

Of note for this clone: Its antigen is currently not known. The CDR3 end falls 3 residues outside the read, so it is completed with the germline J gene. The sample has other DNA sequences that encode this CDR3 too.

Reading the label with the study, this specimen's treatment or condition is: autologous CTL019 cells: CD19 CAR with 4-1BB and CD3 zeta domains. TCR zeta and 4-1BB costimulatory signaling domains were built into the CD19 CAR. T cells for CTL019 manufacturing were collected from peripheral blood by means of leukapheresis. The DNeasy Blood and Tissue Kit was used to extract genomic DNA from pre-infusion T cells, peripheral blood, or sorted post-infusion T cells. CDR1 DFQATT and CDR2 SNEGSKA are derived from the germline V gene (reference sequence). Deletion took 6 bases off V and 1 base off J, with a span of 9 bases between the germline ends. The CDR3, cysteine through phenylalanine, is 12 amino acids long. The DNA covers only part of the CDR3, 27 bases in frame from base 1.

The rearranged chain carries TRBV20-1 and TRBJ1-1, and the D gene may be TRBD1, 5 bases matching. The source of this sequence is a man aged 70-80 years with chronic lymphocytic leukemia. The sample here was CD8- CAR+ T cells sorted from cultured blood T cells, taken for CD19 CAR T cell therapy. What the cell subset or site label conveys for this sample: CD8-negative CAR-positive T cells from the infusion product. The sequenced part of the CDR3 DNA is TGCAGTGCCCCAAGGGGGAACACTGAA. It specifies CSAPRGNTE. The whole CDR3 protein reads CSAPRGNTEAFF.